What follows are 14 T cell receptor beta chains derived from one specimen sequenced in a study of blood T cell repertoires in COVID-19 (dated by TCRdb to the early 2020s). Libraries came from the immunoSEQ multiplex PCR assay. The source is immuneACCESS, and TCRdb retained only in-frame sequences with V and J called. Part of the clones is not carried over; for the studies checked, unresolved V genes explain less than half of this, and the remainder is unexplained. The sample table lists tens of thousands of clones, 80% to 90% of them with a count of one. The top ten hold 5.1% of the sample. The sequenced sample consisted of peripheral blood. These receptors came from a human donor in a cohort sampled during active COVID-19.

This chain uses TRBV11-2 with TRBJ2-1; D is ambiguous. CDR3 size: 13 residues. V lost 6 bases and J lost 0, with 6 bases in between. CDR1 and CDR2 from the germline V gene are SGHAT and FQNNGV. The CDR3 here is CASRAYSYNEQFF. CDR3 in DNA: TGTGCCAGCAGGGCTTACTCCTACAATGAGCAGTTCTTC.

The rearrangement links TRBV5-1 to TRBJ2-7; D is uncertain. The V end was cut by 0 bases, the J end by 2 bases, with 6 bases between. The CDR3 totals 13 residues. Germline-derived CDR1 and CDR2 are SGHRS and YFSETQ. The CDR3 DNA follows: TGCGCCAGCAGCTTGGCCGCTACCTACGAGCAGTACTTC. Protein sequence: CASSLAATYEQYF.

This rearrangement joins TRBV12-5 to TRBJ1-1; unclear D gene. V was shortened by 3 bases and J by 0 bases, with 2 bases between the two germline ends. The CDR3 is made up of 12 amino acids. From germline, CDR1 is LGHNT and CDR2 FRNRAP. The CDR3 nucleotides are TGTGCTAGTGGTTTCTTGAACACTGAAGCTTTCTTT. It yields the protein CASGFLNTEAFF.

This chain links TRBV10-3 with TRBJ2-2, with 10 bases fitting TRBD1. With V trimmed by 2 bases and J by 2 bases, 2 bases remained unmatched. This CDR3 is built from 16 residues. Germline V lookup: CDR1 ENHRY, CDR2 SYGVKD. The CDR3 here is CAISEGTGANTGELFF. The CDR3 nucleotides read TGTGCCATCAGTGAGGGGACAGGGGCCAACACCGGGGAGCTGTTTTTT.

The chain combines TRBV29-1 with TRBJ2-7, with 7 bases matching TRBD1. Germline V lookup: CDR1 SQVTM, CDR2 ANQGSEA. The junction had 7 bases not matched to a gene; V was cut back by 6 bases and J by 2 bases. The CDR3 contains 13 residues. The chain's CDR3 is CSVVTGYTYEQYF. The CDR3, as DNA: TGCAGCGTCGTGACAGGGTATACCTACGAGCAGTACTTC.

The chain uses TRBV19 and TRBJ2-1; 8 nucleotides line up with TRBD2. The CDR3 contains 15 residues. Trimming took 7 bases from V and 0 from J; bases not matched to a gene: 5. Looked up from germline, CDR1 is LNHDA and CDR2 is SQIVND (reference sequence). CDR3 sequence (DNA): TGTGCCAGTACTGGGACTAGAACCTCCTACAATGAGCAGTTCTTC. Protein: CASTGTRTSYNEQFF.

The chain recombines TRBV10-3 with TRBJ2-3, with 9 bases matching TRBD2. With V trimmed by 10 bases and J by 2 bases, 4 bases remained unmatched. The CDR3 runs to 13 residues. Germline V gene lookup returns CDR1 ENHRY and CDR2 SYGVKD. CDR3 DNA: TGTGCCAGCCAGCGGGGGGACACAGATACGCAGTATTTT. Translating it yields CASQRGDTDTQYF.

The chain is built from TRBV7-9 and TRBJ2-7; D ambiguous. The CDR3 has 16 residues. The V gene lost 1 base and the J gene lost 3 bases, with 16 bases spanning the gap. Germline-derived CDR1 and CDR2 are SEHNR and FQNEAQ (reference sequence). The CDR3 DNA reads as TGTGCCAGCAGCTTAGGCGTATCGGAGTCCGGCTACGAGCAGTACTTC. Its translation: CASSLGVSESGYEQYF. The full variable domain, with the rest looked up from reference TRBV7-9 and TRBJ2-7, is DTGVSQNPRHKITKRGQNVTFRCDPISEHNRLYWYRQTLGQGPEFLTYFQNEAQLEKSRLLSDRFSAERPKGSFSTLEIQRTEQGDSAMYLCASSLGVSESGYEQYFGPGTRLTVT.

This clone is a singleton in its sample. CDR3 in DNA: TGTGCCAGCAGTCCCGTGGGGGGGATGGGTAAGCACCAGCCCCAGCATTTT. Translating gives CASSPVGGMGKHQPQHF. V is TRBV6-6 and J is TRBJ1-5, with D maybe TRBD1 (5 bases). V lost 5 bases and J 7 bases, leaving 24 bases between the germline ends. Germline values: CDR1 MNHNY, CDR2 SVGAGI (reference sequence). CDR3 length equals 17 residues.

In its sample, this clone was seen once. DNA for the CDR3: TGTGCCAGTAGTAAACCCGGGACAGGGCCCTCCTACGAGCAGTACTTC. Protein: CASSKPGTGPSYEQYF. V gene TRBV19 combines with J gene TRBJ2-7, with 9 bases fitting TRBD1. This CDR3 is built from 16 residues. V lost 4 bases, J lost 0 bases, and 7 bases stayed unmatched. Germline CDR1 LNHDA, CDR2 SQIVND (reference sequence).

This chain links TRBV29-1 with TRBJ2-7; TRBD1 agrees at 9 bases. Unmatched junction bases numbered 5, after V lost 3 bases and J lost 5 bases. The CDR3 contains 13 residues. Germline assignment: CDR1 SQVTM and CDR2 ANQGSEA. The CDR3 region is CSVERDRDDEQYF. The CDR3 DNA follows: TGCAGCGTTGAGCGGGACAGGGACGACGAGCAGTACTTC.

The chain is built from TRBV28 and TRBJ2-2, with 12 positions matching TRBD1. The CDR3 loop spans 16 amino acids. J lost 7 bases, V lost 6 bases, and 9 bases had no gene match. Germline V gene data show CDR1 as MDHEN and CDR2 as SYDVKM. The CDR3 sequence is CASSARDRGQGGELFF. CDR3 bases: TGTGCCAGCAGCGCAAGGGACAGGGGGCAGGGCGGGGAGCTGTTTTTT.

V and J are TRBV29-1 and TRBJ2-1, with 10 positions matching TRBD2. CDR3 length: 14 amino acids. The V segment lost 1 base and the J segment 6 bases; nucleotides outside the gene matches: 3. From germline, CDR1 is SQVTM and CDR2 ANQGSEA. The CDR3 sequence: CSVEGLAGVNEQFF. The CDR3 coding sequence is TGCAGCGTTGAAGGGCTAGCGGGAGTCAATGAGCAGTTCTTC.

The rearrangement uses TRBV7-9 and TRBJ2-5; D may be TRBD1 (6 bases). The CDR3 has 13 residues. CDR1 and CDR2 (germline): SEHNR, FQNEAQ (reference sequence). Trimming shortened V by 2 bases and J by 5 bases, and 9 bases separated the two germline ends. Here the CDR3 reads CASSLWGLETQYF. For the CDR3, the DNA is TGTGCCAGCAGCTTATGGGGGCTGGAGACCCAGTACTTC.